This passage covers 19 T cell receptor beta chains from one sample sequenced in a study of T cell responses to AZD1222 COVID-19 vaccine. Sequencing was performed with immunoSEQ multiplex PCR; in TCRdb, only in-frame clones are kept and a portion is missing. The sample has around 94,000 clones; around nine tenths are singletons. The sequenced sample was peripheral blood, obtained on day 0 of AZD1222 vaccination. These receptors all come from an adult in good health.

The V and J genes are TRBV4-3 and TRBJ1-4; D not resolved. V was pared by 0 bases and J by 8 bases, with 10 bases between. Per germline, CDR1 LGHNA and CDR2 YSLEER. The CDR3 is 14 amino acids. Written as DNA, the CDR3 is TGCGCCAGCAGCCAAGAGGAGAGTCGGGAAAAACTGTTTTTT. It translates to CASSQEESREKLFF.

This clone was observed once. The chain links TRBV12-3 or TRBV12-4 to TRBJ2-1, with 7 positions matching TRBD1. This CDR3 spans 13 amino acids. The V gene end was trimmed by 5 bases and the J gene end by 4 bases; junction bases not matched to a gene: 2. As DNA, the CDR3 is TGTGCCAGCAGTGGGGGACAGTACAATGAGCAGTTCTTC. This codes for CASSGGQYNEQFF.

The J gene is TRBJ1-1, the V gene TRBV5-1; D remains ambiguous. Trimming pared 4 bases from V and 1 base from J, leaving 14 bases between. The CDR3 sequence is 15 residues long. Germline CDR1 reads SGHRS; CDR2 reads YFSETQ. Here the CDR3 DNA reads TGCGCCAGCAGCGCAGCCGGAAGTAGGAACACTGAAGCTTTCTTT. Protein product: CASSAAGSRNTEAFF.

This rearrangement joins TRBV21-1 to TRBJ1-5; the table's D call, TRBD1, has no DNA check behind it. TRBV21-1 is recorded as a pseudogene. The CDR3 has 13 residues. CDR3 region: CASSKEQGGPQHF. In DNA form, the CDR3 reads TGTGCCAGCAGCAAAGAACAGGGGGGGCCCCAGCATTTT.

The chain joins TRBV11-2 to TRBJ2-3; 9 nucleotides agree with TRBD2. V was pared by 4 bases and J by 2 bases, with 7 bases of the junction left unmatched. Germline lookup yields CDR1 SGHAT and CDR2 FQNNGV. The CDR3 is 16 amino acids. CDR3: CASSSRGGAPTDTQYF. The CDR3, as DNA: TGTGCCAGCAGCTCCCGCGGGGGGGCCCCCACAGATACGCAGTATTTT.

The rearrangement links TRBV9 to TRBJ1-1; the D gene is possibly TRBD1 (6 bases). The CDR3 spans 13 residues. The germline V gene encodes CDR1 SGDLS and CDR2 YYNGEE. The V gene lost 3 bases and the J gene lost 6 bases, with 12 bases spanning the gap. The CDR3 nucleotides are TGTGCCAGCAGCGCTACAGGGCCCCCTGAAGCTTTCTTT. This sequence encodes CASSATGPPEAFF.

V is TRBV11-2 and J is TRBJ2-7; D unclear. Germline V CDR1 and CDR2: SGHAT, FQNNGV. Trimming removed 0 bases from V and 2 bases from J, with 11 bases in between. CDR3 length: 15 amino acids. CDR3: CASSLDRVATYEQYF. The CDR3 nucleotides read TGTGCCAGCAGCTTAGATCGGGTAGCCACCTACGAGCAGTACTTC. The full variable domain, with the rest looked up from reference TRBV11-2 and TRBJ2-7, is EAGVAQSPRYKIIEKRQSVAFWCNPISGHATLYWYQQILGQGPKLLIQFQNNGVVDDSQLPKDRFSAERLKGVDSTLKIQPAKLEDSAVYLCASSLDRVATYEQYFGPGTRLTVT.

The chain joins TRBV7-6 to TRBJ2-7; tentative D call: TRBD1 (6 bases). Germline loops: CDR1 SGHVS, CDR2 FNYEAQ. The CDR3 is made up of 14 amino acids. V was shortened by 2 bases and J by 3 bases, with 11 bases between the two germline ends. The CDR3 reads CASSLSDRLYEQYF. The CDR3 region has the DNA TGTGCCAGCAGCTTATCCGACAGGCTCTACGAGCAGTACTTC.

V gene TRBV6-2 or TRBV6-3 combines with J gene TRBJ2-7; no clear D gene. The CDR3 is 12 amino acids. Trimming removed 2 bases from V and 6 bases from J, with 8 bases in between. CDR1 MNHEY and CDR2 SVGEGT come from the germline V gene. The DNA for the CDR3 is TGTGCCAGCAGTTACGCGGTAGGCGAGCAGTACTTC. Its translation is CASSYAVGEQYF.

The chain recombines TRBV10-2 with TRBJ2-7; D unresolved. Trimming left V 8 bases short and J 1 base short, with 9 bases between. CDR3 length: 12 residues. Germline assignment: CDR1 WSHSY and CDR2 SAAADI. The CDR3 here is CASHDGSYEQYF. The CDR3 nucleotides are TGCGCCAGCCACGACGGGTCCTACGAGCAGTACTTC.

CDR3 DNA sequence: TGCGCCAGCAGTTCAGGAATCGACAGGGGAAGGACCGGGGAGCTGTTTTTT. Amino acids: CASSSGIDRGRTGELFF. The rearrangement joins TRBV5-1 to TRBJ2-2, with TRBD1 identical over 8 bases. V was clipped by 5 bases and J by 5 bases; unmatched bases: 14. Germline V gives CDR1 SGHRS, CDR2 YFSETQ. The CDR3 is 17 residues long.

This rearrangement joins TRBV11-3 to TRBJ2-7, with 8 bases lining up with TRBD2. In germline, CDR1 is SGHNT, CDR2 YENEEA. The CDR3 length is 18 residues. The V gene end was trimmed by 5 bases and the J gene end by 0 bases; junction bases not matched to a gene: 15. The CDR3 loop reads CASSPEGGGPRGSYEQYF. CDR3 sequence (DNA): TGTGCCAGCAGCCCCGAGGGCGGGGGGCCGAGGGGCTCCTACGAGCAGTACTTC. Full variable domain (rest looked up from reference TRBV11-3 and TRBJ2-7): EAGVVQSPRYKIIEKKQPVAFWCNPISGHNTLYWYLQNLGQGPELLIRYENEEAVDDSQLPKDRFSAERLKGVDSTLKIQPAELGDSAVYLCASSPEGGGPRGSYEQYFGPGTRLTVT.

The J gene is TRBJ1-1, the V gene TRBV5-1; D is unclear. The germline gives CDR1 SGHRS, CDR2 YFSETQ. This CDR3 is built from 15 residues. The V and J ends lost 3 bases and 1 base respectively, with 13 bases between them. The CDR3 nucleotides are TGCGCCAGCAGCTACTACAGAGCCTCGAACACTGAAGCTTTCTTT. This gives the protein CASSYYRASNTEAFF. Full variable domain (remainder filled in from reference TRBV5-1 and TRBJ1-1): KAGVTQTPRYLIKTRGQQVTLSCSPISGHRSVSWYQQTPGQGLQFLFEYFSETQRNKGNFPGRFSGRQFSNSRSEMNVSTLELGDSALYLCASSYYRASNTEAFFGQGTRLTVV.

This sequence joins TRBV7-2 and TRBJ1-4, with TRBD1 as a possible D gene (5 bases). Germline CDR1 is SGHTA and CDR2 is FQGNSA. The ends were cut back, 1 base at V and 5 bases at J, with 11 bases in the middle. The CDR3 contains 15 residues. The CDR3 nucleotides read TGTGCCAGCAGCTTAGGGGGCAGTAAAAATGAAAAACTGTTTTTT. This codes for CASSLGGSKNEKLFF.

This chain's CDR3 is CSASRGAGYTEAFF. The CDR3 bases are TGCAGTGCCAGTCGGGGGGCTGGATACACTGAAGCTTTCTTT. V is TRBV20-1 and J is TRBJ1-1, with D perhaps matching TRBD1 (6 bases). Between the trimmed V and J ends, which lost 6 bases and 3 bases, there was a span of 17 bases. The CDR3 is 14 amino acids. The V gene's germline CDR1 is DFQATT and CDR2 SNEGSKA (reference sequence).

The chain joins TRBV4-3 to TRBJ1-5; D gene unclear. Germline CDR1 and CDR2: LGHNA and YSLEER. The V end lost 1 base, the J end lost 7 bases, and 8 bases lay between the germline ends. The CDR3 contains 13 residues. CDR3 residues: CASSQGSQQPQHF. The CDR3 coding sequence is TGCGCCAGCAGCCAAGGCAGCCAGCAGCCCCAGCATTTT.

The chain has TRBV30 and TRBJ2-1; 11 nucleotides agree with TRBD2. V shed 0 bases, J shed 0 bases, and the junction held 13 bases outside the gene matches. The germline V gene encodes CDR1 GTSNPN and CDR2 SVGIG (reference sequence). The CDR3 totals 20 residues. The CDR3 bases are TGTGCCTGGAGTGTACGGAATAGCGGGGGGGTAACTCTCTCCTACAATGAGCAGTTCTTC. Its protein is CAWSVRNSGGVTLSYNEQFF.

This clone has only a few counts. The chain links TRBV4-3 to TRBJ2-1; D gene uncertain. V was trimmed by 0 bases and J by 16 bases, leaving 16 bases between them. The CDR3 is 13 amino acids. Looked up from germline, CDR1 is LGHNA and CDR2 is YSLEER. CDR3 residues: CASSQETGSSLFF. As DNA, the CDR3 is TGCGCCAGCAGCCAAGAAACCGGAAGCAGTTTATTCTTC.

This chain links TRBV4-2 with TRBJ2-2, with TRBD2 identical over 10 bases. This CDR3 is built from 18 residues. Germline CDR1 and CDR2: LGHNA and YNFKEQ. The ends lost 0 bases at V and 2 bases at J; junction bases unmatched: 6. The CDR3 DNA follows: TGTGCCAGCAGCCAAGACCCTAGCGGGGGCCTTAACACCGGGGAGCTGTTTTTT. Protein product: CASSQDPSGGLNTGELFF.